The 3 T cell receptor beta chains listed next were all sequenced from one sample in a study of blood T cell repertoires in COVID-19. TCRdb's copy holds only in-frame clones and misses some; the assay was immunoSEQ multiplex PCR. The sample comprises fewer than 85,000 clones, roughly 89% of which are singletons, and about 5.3% rests with the top ten. The material sequenced was peripheral blood. All receptors derive from a man aged 55 to 70 with acute or convalescent COVID-19.

This clone was counted once. The chain recombines TRBV15 with TRBJ2-5, with D perhaps matching TRBD2 (6 bases). Germline values: CDR1 LNHNV, CDR2 YYDKDF (reference sequence). The CDR3 runs to 15 residues. V lost 0 bases to trimming and J lost 3 bases, with 11 bases between them. The CDR3 is CATSRDHGGKETQYF. The CDR3 region has the DNA TGTGCCACCAGCAGAGATCATGGAGGGAAAGAGACCCAGTACTTC.

The gene calls are TRBV9 and TRBJ1-6; 9 positions match TRBD1. V dropped 7 bases and J dropped 11; count of bases not matched to a gene: 4. Germline V gene data show CDR1 as SGDLS and CDR2 as YYNGEE. The CDR3 extends over 12 amino acids. CDR3 bases: TGTGCCAGCGGGACAGGGCGGCCACCCCTCCACTTT. Encoded protein: CASGTGRPPLHF.

The chain joins TRBV5-4 to TRBJ1-3; possible D gene TRBD1, 5 bases. This CDR3 comprises 18 residues. In germline, CDR1 is SGHNT, CDR2 YYREEE (reference sequence). With 4 bases removed from V and 1 base from J, the gap between germline ends came to 21 bases. CDR3 DNA sequence: TGTGCCAGCAGCGGCCGAAGAACTCAGGGTGGATCTGGAAACACCATATATTTT. This encodes CASSGRRTQGGSGNTIYF.